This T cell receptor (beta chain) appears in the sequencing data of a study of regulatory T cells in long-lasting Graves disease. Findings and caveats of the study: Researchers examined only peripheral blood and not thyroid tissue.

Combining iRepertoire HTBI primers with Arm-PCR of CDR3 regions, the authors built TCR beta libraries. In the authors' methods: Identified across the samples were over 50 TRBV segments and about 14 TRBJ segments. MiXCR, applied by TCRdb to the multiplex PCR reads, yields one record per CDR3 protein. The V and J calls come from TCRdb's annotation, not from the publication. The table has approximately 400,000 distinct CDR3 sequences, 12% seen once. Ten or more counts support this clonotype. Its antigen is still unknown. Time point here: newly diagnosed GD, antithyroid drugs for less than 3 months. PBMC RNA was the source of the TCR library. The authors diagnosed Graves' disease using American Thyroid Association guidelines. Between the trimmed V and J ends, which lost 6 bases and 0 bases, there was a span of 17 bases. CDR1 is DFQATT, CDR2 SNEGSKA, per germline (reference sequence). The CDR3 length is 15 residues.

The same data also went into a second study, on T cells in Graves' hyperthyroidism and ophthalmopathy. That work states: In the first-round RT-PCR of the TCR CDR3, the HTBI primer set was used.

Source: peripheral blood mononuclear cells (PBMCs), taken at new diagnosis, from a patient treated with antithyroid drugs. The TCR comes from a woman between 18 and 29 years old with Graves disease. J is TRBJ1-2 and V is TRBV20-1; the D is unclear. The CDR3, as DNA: TGCAGTGCCCCAAAGCGTCAGAAGACTAACTATGGCTACACCTTC. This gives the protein CSAPKRQKTNYGYTF.